Below, 24 T cell receptor beta chains from the same sample are listed, as sequenced in a study of T cells in Graves' hyperthyroidism and ophthalmopathy. Researchers amplified the TCR beta CDR3 regions from RNA transcripts. Carried out on the TCR CDR3, a first-round RT-PCR used the HTBI primer set. TCRdb recomputed calls from the multiplex PCR reads with MiXCR, one row per CDR3 protein. The sample lists roughly 580,000 distinct CDR3 sequences, about half occurring once. Sample: peripheral blood or thyroid tissue (not recorded which). The source of these receptors is a young woman with Graves' hyperthyroidism.

Ten or more counts support this clonotype. This chain joins TRBV25-1 and TRBJ1-2; possibly TRBD1 for D (6 bases). V was trimmed by 1 base and J by 8 bases, leaving 20 bases between them. The CDR3 spans 16 residues. Germline V gene sequence: CDR1 MGHDK, CDR2 SYGVNS. DNA for the CDR3: TGTGCCAGCAGTGAATTCACGGACAGTGATCTTGCGGGCTACACCTTC. Its translation is CASSEFTDSDLAGYTF.

V gene TRBV4-2 combines with J gene TRBJ1-1; D is undetermined. With 1 base removed from V and 1 base from J, the gap between germline ends came to 10 bases. Germline V gives CDR1 LGHNA, CDR2 YNFKEQ. The CDR3 contains 15 residues. CDR3 amino acids: CASSQGRTANTEAFF. As DNA, the CDR3 is TGTGCCAGCAGCCAAGGGCGGACGGCGAACACTGAAGCTTTCTTT.

V and J are TRBV25-1 and TRBJ1-4; a possible D gene is TRBD1 (5 bases). The germline V and J ends were trimmed by 1 base and 3 bases, with 21 bases remaining between them. Germline V gene lookup returns CDR1 MGHDK and CDR2 SYGVNS. The CDR3 totals 19 residues. The DNA of the CDR3 is TGTGCCAGCAGTGAATGGAGACAGTCCAAACCCGTATCTAATGAAAAACTGTTTTTT. Protein sequence: CASSEWRQSKPVSNEKLFF.

This clonotype occurred a few times. CDR3 bases: TGTGCCAGCAGTTCCCCCAAAAGCGACAGGGGGGTGGAGACCCAGTACTTC. Translation gives CASSSPKSDRGVETQYF. J is TRBJ2-5 and V is TRBV6-6, with 9 bases aligning to TRBD1. This CDR3 has 17 residues. V shed 4 bases and J 5 bases; nucleotides not matched to a gene: 14. CDR1 and CDR2 from the germline V gene are MNHNY and SVGAGI (reference sequence).

The chain recombines TRBV11-2 with TRBJ2-7, with D possibly being TRBD1 or TRBD2 (5 bases each). Trimming took off 9 bases at V and 0 bases at J, with 18 bases between the two ends. CDR1 is SGHAT and CDR2 is FQNNGV in the germline V gene. The length of the CDR3 is 15 residues. The CDR3 bases are TGTGCCAGTAGCCGAACGCAGGGAGACTCCTACGAGCAGTACTTC. Amino acids: CASSRTQGDSYEQYF. The variable domain in full, completed from reference TRBV11-2 and TRBJ2-7, reads EAGVAQSPRYKIIEKRQSVAFWCNPISGHATLYWYQQILGQGPKLLIQFQNNGVVDDSQLPKDRFSAERLKGVDSTLKIQPAKLEDSAVYLCASSRTQGDSYEQYFGPGTRLTVT.

This clonotype came up many times. This chain links TRBV7-2 with TRBJ2-5; 8 bases line up with TRBD1. V lost 1 base and J lost 6; bases outside the gene matches: 10. Germline V gene lookup returns CDR1 SGHTA and CDR2 FQGNSA. The CDR3 consists of 16 residues. CDR3 nucleotide sequence: TGTGCCAGCAGCTTAGGCTTCGTGACAGGGGCGAAGACCCAGTACTTC. Residues: CASSLGFVTGAKTQYF.

A single count supports this clonotype. At one end, the junction sequence differs from germline, possibly due to a read error. The chain has TRBV2 and TRBJ2-5, with a tentative D call TRBD2 (6 bases). The CDR3 has 15 residues. Germline CDR1 and CDR2: SNHLY and FYNNEI. DNA for the CDR3: TGTGGCAGCAGTTTGGGCAGGAGGGTCCAAGAGACCCAGTACTTC. Translated, it gives CGSSLGRRVQETQYF.

The table lists this clonotype with a few counts. The CDR3 protein is CAISLQMNTEAFF. The CDR3 DNA reads TGTGCCATCAGCCTACAGATGAACACTGAAGCTTTCTTT. The V gene is TRBV10-3, the J gene TRBJ1-1; D uncertain. V lost 6 bases and J 0 bases, leaving 8 bases between the germline ends. The V gene's germline CDR1 is ENHRY and CDR2 SYGVKD. The CDR3 covers 13 residues.

The chain is built from TRBV4-2 and TRBJ1-2, with a weak D call TRBD1 (5 bases). V was clipped by 5 bases and J by 3 bases, with 16 bases between them. The CDR3 consists of 15 residues. Germline CDR1 reads LGHNA; CDR2 reads YNFKEQ. CDR3 nucleotides: TGTGCCAGCAGCGAGGTGGGACCTCAGGACTATGGCTACACCTTC. Its translation is CASSEVGPQDYGYTF.

The chain has TRBV7-2 and TRBJ1-3; the match to TRBD1 covers 9 bases. Germline V gene data show CDR1 as SGHTA and CDR2 as FQGNSA. The CDR3 spans 18 residues. Trimming took 5 bases from V and 0 from J; bases not matched to a gene: 11. The CDR3 DNA sequence: TGTGCCAGCAGCCCCCGGGACAGGGATGGCGTCTCTGGAAACACCATATATTTT. Translation: CASSPRDRDGVSGNTIYF.

The chain joins TRBV7-2 to TRBJ2-2, with 7 bases identical to TRBD1. This CDR3 has 16 amino acids. Losses at the gene ends were 4 bases for V and 4 bases for J; bases not matched to a gene: 9. The germline V gene has CDR1 SGHTA and CDR2 FQGNSA. Here the CDR3 DNA reads TGTGCCAGCAGCTCACCAAGGGGGCGCAGCACCGGGGAGCTGTTTTTT. Residues: CASSSPRGRSTGELFF.

This rearrangement joins TRBV7-9 to TRBJ2-3, with D maybe TRBD1 (6 bases). The CDR3 loop spans 14 amino acids. V was trimmed by 5 bases and J by 4 bases, leaving 13 bases between them. CDR1 and CDR2 (germline): SEHNR, FQNEAQ (reference sequence). The CDR3 sequence is CASSQQGSADTQYF. The CDR3 DNA reads TGTGCCAGCAGCCAACAGGGTTCCGCAGATACGCAGTATTTT.

The chain links TRBV15 to TRBJ2-7; D is perhaps TRBD2 (6 bases). This CDR3 is 14 amino acids long. Trimming cost V 7 bases and J 1 base, with 14 bases left between them. In germline, CDR1 is LNHNV, CDR2 YYDKDF (reference sequence). The CDR3 DNA sequence: TGTGCCACCATGCTGGGACGGGGGTCCTACGAGCAGTACTTC. It translates to CATMLGRGSYEQYF.

This clonotype turned up a few times. V gene TRBV20-1 combines with J gene TRBJ1-5; 11 bases map to TRBD1. Germline trimming cut 1 base from V and 6 bases from J; bases unmatched to any gene: 5. This CDR3 comprises 15 residues. Germline V gene lookup returns CDR1 DFQATT and CDR2 SNEGSKA (reference sequence). The CDR3 DNA sequence: TGCAGTGCTAGAGCCGGGACAGGGGGAGGTCAGCCCCAGCATTTT. As protein: CSARAGTGGGQPQHF.

This chain uses TRBV10-1 with TRBJ1-1; TRBD1 matches 8 bases. After removal of 4 bases from V and 4 bases from J, the junction contained 11 bases not matched to a gene. Germline CDR1 is WNHNN and CDR2 is SYGVQD (reference sequence). The CDR3 has 16 residues. CDR3 nucleotide sequence: TGCGCCAGCAGTGGCCGGACAGGGAGAAGGGGCACTGAAGCTTTCTTT. Encoded protein: CASSGRTGRRGTEAFF.

The gene calls are TRBV2 and TRBJ2-3; TRBD1 aligns across 9 bases. Per the germline V gene, CDR1 is SNHLY and CDR2 is FYNNEI. With 4 bases clipped from V and 4 bases from J, the junction kept 0 bases outside the gene matches. The CDR3 covers 13 residues. The CDR3 coding sequence is TGTGCCAGCAGTGGGACAGGGGCAGATACGCAGTATTTT. The encoded protein is CASSGTGADTQYF.

The rearrangement uses TRBV12-3 or TRBV12-4 and TRBJ1-5, with D unresolved. CDR3 size: 15 residues. The V end was cut by 3 bases, the J end by 3 bases, with 12 bases between. The chain's CDR3 is CASSFYPRANQPQHF. In nucleotides, the CDR3 is TGTGCCAGCAGTTTTTATCCCCGAGCCAATCAGCCCCAGCATTTT.

This clonotype has a count of ten or more. The CDR3: CSARRSGEETQYF. The CDR3 region has the DNA TGCAGCGCCCGAAGAAGCGGGGAAGAGACCCAGTACTTC. The chain has TRBV29-1 and TRBJ2-5, with 7 bases fitting TRBD2. The J segment lost 3 bases and the V segment lost 7 bases, leaving 8 bases of the junction unmatched. The CDR3 totals 13 residues. The germline gives CDR1 SQVTM, CDR2 ANQGSEA.

V and J are TRBV7-3 and TRBJ2-1; the match to TRBD2 covers 10 bases. CDR3 length: 15 residues. CDR1 is SGHTA, CDR2 FQGTGA, per germline. V shed 2 bases, J shed 9 bases, and the junction held 7 bases outside the gene matches. CDR3 bases: TGTGCCAGCAGCTTAGCTAGCGGGAGTTGGGTTGAGCAGTTCTTC. Its translation: CASSLASGSWVEQFF.

The chain recombines TRBV12-3 or TRBV12-4 with TRBJ2-7; D perhaps matches TRBD2 (6 bases). Trimming shortened V by 3 bases and J by 5 bases, and 14 bases separated the two germline ends. The CDR3 sequence is 14 residues long. CDR3 in amino acids: CASSFRRDFHEQYF. The CDR3 DNA is TGTGCCAGCAGTTTCCGTCGGGACTTCCACGAGCAGTACTTC.

This clonotype was observed a few times. The chain links TRBV9 to TRBJ1-1; TRBD1 agrees at 7 bases. The CDR3 extends over 13 amino acids. V dropped 4 bases and J dropped 6; count of bases not matched to a gene: 6. CDR1 is SGDLS and CDR2 is YYNGEE in the germline V gene. CDR3 coding DNA: TGTGCCAGCAGCCCGACAGGGTGGGCTGAAGCTTTCTTT. Protein sequence: CASSPTGWAEAFF.

The chain joins TRBV14 to TRBJ1-4; D is unresolved. With 1 base removed from V and 7 bases from J, the gap between germline ends came to 7 bases. Germline-derived CDR1 and CDR2 are SGHDN and FVKESK. This CDR3 has 13 amino acids. CDR3 sequence: CASSQVNGEKLFF. DNA of the CDR3: TGTGCCAGCAGCCAAGTGAATGGTGAAAAACTGTTTTTT.

This clonotype was counted ten times or more. The chain carries TRBV7-9 and TRBJ1-2; no reliable D call. The germline CDR1 and CDR2 sequences are SEHNR and FQNEAQ (reference sequence). The CDR3 is made up of 12 amino acids. The V and J ends lost 7 bases and 4 bases respectively, with 10 bases between them. CDR3 loop: CASTSALYGYTF. For the CDR3, the DNA is TGTGCCAGCACCTCGGCCCTCTATGGCTACACCTTC. The entire variable domain, with the rest obtained from reference TRBV7-9 and TRBJ1-2, is as follows: DTGVSQNPRHKITKRGQNVTFRCDPISEHNRLYWYRQTLGQGPEFLTYFQNEAQLEKSRLLSDRFSAERPKGSFSTLEIQRTEQGDSAMYLCASTSALYGYTFGSGTRLTVV.

The chain has TRBV7-2 and TRBJ1-5; D may be TRBD1 (6 bases). The V end was cut by 5 bases, the J end by 6 bases, with 20 bases between. Germline V CDR1 and CDR2: SGHTA, FQGNSA. The CDR3 has 16 amino acids. This CDR3 is CASSLNLQGRLQPQHF. CDR3 nucleotides: TGTGCCAGCAGCCTTAACCTACAGGGAAGGCTTCAGCCCCAGCATTTT.